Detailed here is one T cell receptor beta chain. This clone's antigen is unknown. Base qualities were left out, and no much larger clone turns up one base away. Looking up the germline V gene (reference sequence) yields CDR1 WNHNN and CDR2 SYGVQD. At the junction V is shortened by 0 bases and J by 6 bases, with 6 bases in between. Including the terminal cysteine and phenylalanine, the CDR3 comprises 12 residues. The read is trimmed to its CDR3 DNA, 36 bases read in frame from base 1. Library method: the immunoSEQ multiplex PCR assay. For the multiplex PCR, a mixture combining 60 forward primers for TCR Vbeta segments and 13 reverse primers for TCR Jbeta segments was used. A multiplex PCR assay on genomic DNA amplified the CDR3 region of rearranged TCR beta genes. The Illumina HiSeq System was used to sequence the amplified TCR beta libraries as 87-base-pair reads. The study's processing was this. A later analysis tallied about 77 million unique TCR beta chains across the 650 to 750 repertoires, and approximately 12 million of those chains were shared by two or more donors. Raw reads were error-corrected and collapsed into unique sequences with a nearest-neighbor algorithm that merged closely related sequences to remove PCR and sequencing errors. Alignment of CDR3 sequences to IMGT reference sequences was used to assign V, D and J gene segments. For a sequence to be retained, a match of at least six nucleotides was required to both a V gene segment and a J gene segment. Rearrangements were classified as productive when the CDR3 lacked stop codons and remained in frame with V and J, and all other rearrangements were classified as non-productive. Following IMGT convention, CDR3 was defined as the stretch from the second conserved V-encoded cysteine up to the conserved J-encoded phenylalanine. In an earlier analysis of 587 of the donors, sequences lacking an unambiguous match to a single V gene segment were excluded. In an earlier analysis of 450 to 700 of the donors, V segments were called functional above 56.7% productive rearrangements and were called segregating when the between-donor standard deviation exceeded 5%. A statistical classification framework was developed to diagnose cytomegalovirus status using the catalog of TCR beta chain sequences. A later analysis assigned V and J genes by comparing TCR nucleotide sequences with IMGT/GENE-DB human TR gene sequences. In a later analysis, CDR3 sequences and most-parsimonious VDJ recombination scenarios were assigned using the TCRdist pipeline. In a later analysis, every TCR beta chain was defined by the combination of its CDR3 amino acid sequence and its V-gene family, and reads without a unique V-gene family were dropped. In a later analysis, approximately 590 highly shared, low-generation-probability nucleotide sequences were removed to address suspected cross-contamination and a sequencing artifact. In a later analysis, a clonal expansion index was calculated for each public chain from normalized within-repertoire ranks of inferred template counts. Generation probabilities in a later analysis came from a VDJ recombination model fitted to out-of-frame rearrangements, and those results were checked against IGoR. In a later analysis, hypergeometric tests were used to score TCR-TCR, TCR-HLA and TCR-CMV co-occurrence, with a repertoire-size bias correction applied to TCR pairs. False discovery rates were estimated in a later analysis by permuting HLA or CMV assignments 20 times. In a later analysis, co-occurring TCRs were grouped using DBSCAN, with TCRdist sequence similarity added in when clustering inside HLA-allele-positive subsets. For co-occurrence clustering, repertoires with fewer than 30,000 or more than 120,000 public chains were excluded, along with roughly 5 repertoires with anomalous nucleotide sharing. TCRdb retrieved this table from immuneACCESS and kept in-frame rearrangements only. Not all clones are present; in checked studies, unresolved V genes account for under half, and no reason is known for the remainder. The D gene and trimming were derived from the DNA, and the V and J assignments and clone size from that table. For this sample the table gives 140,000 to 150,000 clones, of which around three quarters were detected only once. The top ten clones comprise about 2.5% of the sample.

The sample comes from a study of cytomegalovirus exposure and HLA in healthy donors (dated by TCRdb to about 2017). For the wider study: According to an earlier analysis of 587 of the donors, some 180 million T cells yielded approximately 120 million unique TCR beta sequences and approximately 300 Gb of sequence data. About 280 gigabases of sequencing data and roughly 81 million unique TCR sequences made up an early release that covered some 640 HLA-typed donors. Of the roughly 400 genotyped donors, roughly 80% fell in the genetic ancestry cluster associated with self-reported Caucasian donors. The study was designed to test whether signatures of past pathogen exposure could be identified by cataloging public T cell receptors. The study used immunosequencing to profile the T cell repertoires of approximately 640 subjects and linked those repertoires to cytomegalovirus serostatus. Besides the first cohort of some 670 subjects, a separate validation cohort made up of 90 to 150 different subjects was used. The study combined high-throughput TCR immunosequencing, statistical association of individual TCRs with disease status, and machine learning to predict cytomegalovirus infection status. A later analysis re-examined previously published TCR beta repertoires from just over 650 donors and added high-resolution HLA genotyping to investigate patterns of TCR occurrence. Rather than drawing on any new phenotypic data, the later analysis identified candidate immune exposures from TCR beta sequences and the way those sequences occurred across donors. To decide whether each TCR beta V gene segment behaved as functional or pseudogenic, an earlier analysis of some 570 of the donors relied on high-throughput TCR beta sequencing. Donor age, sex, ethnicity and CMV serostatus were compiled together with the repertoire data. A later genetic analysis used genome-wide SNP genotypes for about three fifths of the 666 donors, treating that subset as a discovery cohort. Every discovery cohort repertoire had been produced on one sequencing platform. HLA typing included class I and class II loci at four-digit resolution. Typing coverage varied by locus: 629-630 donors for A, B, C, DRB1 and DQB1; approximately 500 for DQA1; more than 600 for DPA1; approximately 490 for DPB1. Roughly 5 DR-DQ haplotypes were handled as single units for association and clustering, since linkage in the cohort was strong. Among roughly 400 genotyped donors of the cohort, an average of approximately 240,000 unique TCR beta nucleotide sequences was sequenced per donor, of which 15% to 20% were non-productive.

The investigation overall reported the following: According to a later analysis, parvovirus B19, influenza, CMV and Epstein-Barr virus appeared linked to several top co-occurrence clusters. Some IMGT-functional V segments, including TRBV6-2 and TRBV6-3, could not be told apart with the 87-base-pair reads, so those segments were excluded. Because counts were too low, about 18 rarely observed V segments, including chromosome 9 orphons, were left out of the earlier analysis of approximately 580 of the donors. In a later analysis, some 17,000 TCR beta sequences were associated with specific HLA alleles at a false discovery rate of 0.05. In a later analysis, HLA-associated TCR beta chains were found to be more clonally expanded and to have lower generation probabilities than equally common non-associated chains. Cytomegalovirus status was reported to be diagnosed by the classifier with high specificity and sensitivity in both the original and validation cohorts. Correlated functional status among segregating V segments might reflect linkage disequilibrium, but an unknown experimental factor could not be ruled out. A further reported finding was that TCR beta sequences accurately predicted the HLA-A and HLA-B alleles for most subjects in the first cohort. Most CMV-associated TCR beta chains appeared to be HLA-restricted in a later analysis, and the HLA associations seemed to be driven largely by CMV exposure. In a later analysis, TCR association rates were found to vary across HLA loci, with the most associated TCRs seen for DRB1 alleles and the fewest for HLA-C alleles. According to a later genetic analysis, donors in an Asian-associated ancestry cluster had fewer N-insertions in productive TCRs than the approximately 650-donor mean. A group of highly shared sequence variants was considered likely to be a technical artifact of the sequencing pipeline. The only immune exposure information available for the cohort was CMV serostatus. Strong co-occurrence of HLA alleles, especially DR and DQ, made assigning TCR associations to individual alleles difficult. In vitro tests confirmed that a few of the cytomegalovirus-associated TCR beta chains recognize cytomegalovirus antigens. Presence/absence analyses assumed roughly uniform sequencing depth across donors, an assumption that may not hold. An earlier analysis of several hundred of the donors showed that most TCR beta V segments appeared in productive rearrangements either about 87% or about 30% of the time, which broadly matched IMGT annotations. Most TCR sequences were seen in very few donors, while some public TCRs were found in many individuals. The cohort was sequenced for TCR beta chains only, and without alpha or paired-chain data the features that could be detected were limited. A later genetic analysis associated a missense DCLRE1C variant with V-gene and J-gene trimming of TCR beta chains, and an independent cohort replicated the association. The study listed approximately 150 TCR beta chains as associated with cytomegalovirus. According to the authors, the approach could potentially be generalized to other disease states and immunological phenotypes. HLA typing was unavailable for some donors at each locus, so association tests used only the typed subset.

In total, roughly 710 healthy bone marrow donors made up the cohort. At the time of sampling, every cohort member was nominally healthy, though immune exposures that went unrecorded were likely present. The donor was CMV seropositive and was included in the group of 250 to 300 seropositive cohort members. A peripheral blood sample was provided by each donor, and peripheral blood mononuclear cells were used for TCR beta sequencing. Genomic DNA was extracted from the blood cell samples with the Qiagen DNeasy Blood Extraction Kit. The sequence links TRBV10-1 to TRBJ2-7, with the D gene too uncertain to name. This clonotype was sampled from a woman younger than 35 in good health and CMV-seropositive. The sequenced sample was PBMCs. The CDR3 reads CASSESFSEQYF. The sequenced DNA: TGCGCCAGCAGTGAGTCGTTCTCCGAGCAGTACTTC.